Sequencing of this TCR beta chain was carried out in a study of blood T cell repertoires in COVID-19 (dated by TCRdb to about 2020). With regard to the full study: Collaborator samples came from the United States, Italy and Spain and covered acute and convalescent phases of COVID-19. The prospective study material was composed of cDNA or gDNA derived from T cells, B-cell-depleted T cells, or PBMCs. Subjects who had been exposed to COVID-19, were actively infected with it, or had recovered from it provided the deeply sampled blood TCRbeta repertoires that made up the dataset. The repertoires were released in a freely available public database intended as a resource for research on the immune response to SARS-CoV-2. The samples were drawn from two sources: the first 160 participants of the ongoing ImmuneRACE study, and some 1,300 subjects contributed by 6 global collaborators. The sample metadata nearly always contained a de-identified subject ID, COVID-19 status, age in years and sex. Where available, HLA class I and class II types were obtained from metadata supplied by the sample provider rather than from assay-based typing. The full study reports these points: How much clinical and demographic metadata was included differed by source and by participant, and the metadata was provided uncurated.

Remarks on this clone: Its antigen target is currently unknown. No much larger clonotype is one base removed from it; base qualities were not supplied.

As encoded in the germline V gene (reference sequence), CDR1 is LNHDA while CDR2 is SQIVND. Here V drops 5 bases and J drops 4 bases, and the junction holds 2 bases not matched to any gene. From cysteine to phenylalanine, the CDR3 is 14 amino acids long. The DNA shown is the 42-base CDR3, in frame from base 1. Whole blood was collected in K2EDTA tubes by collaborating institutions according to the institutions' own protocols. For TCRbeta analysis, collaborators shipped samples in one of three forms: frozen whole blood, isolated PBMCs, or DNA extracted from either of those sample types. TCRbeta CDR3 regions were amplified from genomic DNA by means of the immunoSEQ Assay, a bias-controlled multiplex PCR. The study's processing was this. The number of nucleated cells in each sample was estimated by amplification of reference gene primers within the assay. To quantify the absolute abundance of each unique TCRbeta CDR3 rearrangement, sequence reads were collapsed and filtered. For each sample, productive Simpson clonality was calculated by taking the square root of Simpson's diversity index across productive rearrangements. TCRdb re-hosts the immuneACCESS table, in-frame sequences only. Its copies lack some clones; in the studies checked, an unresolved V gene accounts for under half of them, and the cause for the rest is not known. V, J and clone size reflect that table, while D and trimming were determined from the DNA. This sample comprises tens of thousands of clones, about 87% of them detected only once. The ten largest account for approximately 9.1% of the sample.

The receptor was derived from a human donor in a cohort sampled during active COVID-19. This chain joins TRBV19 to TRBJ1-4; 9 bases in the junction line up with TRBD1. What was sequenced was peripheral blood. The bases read TGTGCCAGTAGTCGACAGGGGGTTAATGAAAAACTGTTTTTT. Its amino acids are CASSRQGVNEKLFF.